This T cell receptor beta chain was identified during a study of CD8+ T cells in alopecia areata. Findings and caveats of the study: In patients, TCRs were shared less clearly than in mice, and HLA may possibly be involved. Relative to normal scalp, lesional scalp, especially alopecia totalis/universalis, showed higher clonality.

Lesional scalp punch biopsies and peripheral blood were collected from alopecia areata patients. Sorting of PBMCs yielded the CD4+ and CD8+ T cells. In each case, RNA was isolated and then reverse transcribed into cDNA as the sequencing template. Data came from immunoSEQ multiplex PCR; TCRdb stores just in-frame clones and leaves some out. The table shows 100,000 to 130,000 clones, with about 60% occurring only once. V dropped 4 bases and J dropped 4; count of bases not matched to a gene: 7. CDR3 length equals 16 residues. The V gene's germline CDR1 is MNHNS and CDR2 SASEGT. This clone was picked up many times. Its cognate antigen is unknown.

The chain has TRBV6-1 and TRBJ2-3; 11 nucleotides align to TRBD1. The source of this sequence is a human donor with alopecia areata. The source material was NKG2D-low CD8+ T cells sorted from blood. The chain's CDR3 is CASSGTGGRSPDTQYF. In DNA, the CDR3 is TGTGCCAGCAGTGGGACAGGGGGCCGCTCTCCAGATACGCAGTATTTT.